Following are 21 T cell receptor beta chains from one sample sequenced in a study of T cells in Graves' hyperthyroidism and ophthalmopathy. The source material, RNA transcripts, was used to amplify TCR beta CDR3 regions. The HTBI primer set drove a first-round RT-PCR of the TCR CDR3. TCRdb reprocessed the multiplex PCR reads with MiXCR, giving one entry per CDR3 protein. The sample contains around 600,000 distinct CDR3 sequences, about 16% of which appear only once. Specimen: blood. These receptors all stem from a woman aged 40 to 50 with Graves' ophthalmopathy.

The rearrangement links TRBV7-3 to TRBJ2-6; 10 bases agree with TRBD1. Germline CDR1 SGHTA, CDR2 FQGTGA. Trimming took 5 bases from V and 0 from J; bases not matched to a gene: 10. The CDR3 extends over 19 amino acids. The CDR3 sequence: CASSLTSGQGFSGANVLTF. CDR3 nucleotide sequence: TGTGCCAGCAGCCTCACCTCGGGACAGGGGTTCTCTGGGGCCAACGTCCTGACTTTC.

This sequence joins TRBV7-9 and TRBJ1-4, with 7 bases identical to TRBD1. Germline CDR1 is SEHNR and CDR2 is FQNEAQ (reference sequence). The CDR3 length is 15 residues. Trimming cost V 5 bases and J 6 bases; bases outside gene matches: 9. CDR3 protein: CASSPPGTAYEKLFF. Written as DNA, the CDR3 is TGTGCCAGCAGCCCGCCCGGGACAGCATATGAAAAACTGTTTTTT.

Points on this clonotype: Being one base from a much bigger clone, this may be a read error. The chain is built from TRBV3-1 and TRBJ2-7; 11 bases match TRBD2. Germline V gene data show CDR1 as LGHDT and CDR2 as YNNKEL (reference sequence). This CDR3 has 15 amino acids. With V trimmed by 2 bases and J by 3 bases, 3 bases remained unmatched. This chain's CDR3 is CASSQYGLAGYEQYF. The CDR3 nucleotides are TGTGCCAGCAGCCAATATGGACTAGCGGGCTACGAGCAGTACTTC.

This rearrangement joins TRBV7-9 to TRBJ1-2; 8 nucleotides match TRBD1. This CDR3 region has 15 residues. Germline CDR1 SEHNR, CDR2 FQNEAQ (reference sequence). J lost 7 bases, V lost 6 bases, and 13 bases had no gene match. CDR3 nucleotides: TGTGCCAGCAGGCCCTCCGGACAGGGTGCGAGTGGCTACACCTTC. Protein product: CASRPSGQGASGYTF.

This clonotype was detected only once. The chain is built from TRBV6-4 and TRBJ1-2; no clear D. The CDR3 is 14 residues long. Germline CDR1 MRHNA, CDR2 SNTAGT. Trimming took 0 bases from V and 7 from J, leaving 12 bases between them. The CDR3, as DNA: TGTGCCAGCAGTGACTCCTCTGCTTCGAGTGGCTACACCTTC. Its translation: CASSDSSASSGYTF.

This clonotype was seen repeatedly, ten times or more. The chain links TRBV18 to TRBJ1-5; D is possibly TRBD1 (5 bases). The germline CDR1 and CDR2 sequences are KGHSH and LQKENI. Trimming shortened V by 5 bases and J by 3 bases, and 8 bases separated the two germline ends. The CDR3 covers 13 residues. DNA of the CDR3: TGTGCCAGCTCAGACAGCGCCAATCAGCCCCAGCATTTT. It encodes CASSDSANQPQHF.

Ten or more counts support this clonotype. The chain combines TRBV5-1 with TRBJ1-2; D gene ambiguous. The CDR3 is 14 amino acids. V lost 6 bases, J lost 2 bases, and 14 bases lay in between. Germline CDR1 reads SGHRS; CDR2 reads YFSETQ. CDR3 sequence: CASMDQPGNYGYTF. CDR3 in DNA: TGCGCCAGCATGGACCAACCCGGGAACTATGGCTACACCTTC. The full variable domain, completed using reference TRBV5-1 and TRBJ1-2, is KAGVTQTPRYLIKTRGQQVTLSCSPISGHRSVSWYQQTPGQGLQFLFEYFSETQRNKGNFPGRFSGRQFSNSRSEMNVSTLELGDSALYLCASMDQPGNYGYTFGSGTRLTVV.

This clonotype came up many times. V usage is TRBV5-1 and J usage is TRBJ2-7; D is perhaps TRBD2 (5 bases). Per the germline V gene, CDR1 is SGHRS and CDR2 is YFSETQ. The CDR3 is made up of 15 amino acids. Deletions cut 1 base from V and 3 bases from J, with 14 bases between. The CDR3 nucleotides read TGCGCCAGCAGCTTGTCAGGCGGGTTAAGCTACGAGCAGTACTTC. Its translation: CASSLSGGLSYEQYF.

This clonotype was counted at least ten times. At one end the junction does not follow the germline gene, possibly because of a read error. The chain joins TRBV27 to TRBJ2-1; the D is unclear. Per germline, CDR1 MNHEY and CDR2 SMNVEV (reference sequence). The CDR3 consists of 15 residues. CDR3 residues: CASSIDGFSNNEQFF. In DNA form, the CDR3 reads TGTGCCAGCAGTATCGACGGATTCTCCAACAATGAGCAGTTCTTC.

This clonotype occurred many times. The CDR3 region is CASSYGPSGGQETQYF. The CDR3 DNA reads TGTGCCAGCAGTTACGGTCCTAGCGGGGGGCAAGAGACCCAGTACTTC. The gene calls are TRBV6-1 and TRBJ2-5; 11 nucleotides align to TRBD2. V lost 5 bases to trimming and J lost 2 bases; unmatched junction nucleotides: 7. The CDR3 runs to 16 residues. Germline loops: CDR1 MNHNS, CDR2 SASEGT.

This clonotype occurred once. The rearrangement uses TRBV5-6 and TRBJ2-7; TRBD2 is a possible D gene (6 bases). Germline CDR1 reads SGHDT; CDR2 reads YYEEEE. With 2 bases removed from V and 1 base from J, the gap between germline ends came to 10 bases. The CDR3 runs to 14 residues. DNA for the CDR3: TGTGCCAGCAGCTTTGCGGCGGGATCCTACGAGCAGTACTTC. This sequence encodes CASSFAAGSYEQYF.

The sample holds many counts of this clonotype. The genes are TRBV5-1 and TRBJ2-7, with 10 bases that match TRBD2. The trim removed 5 bases at V and 5 bases at J, leaving 4 bases unmatched. CDR1 is SGHRS, CDR2 YFSETQ, per germline. CDR3 length: 13 residues. In nucleotides, the CDR3 is TGCGCCAGCAGATCTAGCGGGAGAGACGAGCAGTACTTC. It is translated as CASRSSGRDEQYF. Drawing the rest from reference TRBV5-1 and TRBJ2-7, the complete variable domain is KAGVTQTPRYLIKTRGQQVTLSCSPISGHRSVSWYQQTPGQGLQFLFEYFSETQRNKGNFPGRFSGRQFSNSRSEMNVSTLELGDSALYLCASRSSGRDEQYFGPGTRLTVT.

The J gene is TRBJ1-3, the V gene TRBV12-5; 7 bases agree with TRBD1. The CDR3 contains 14 residues. CDR1 is LGHNT and CDR2 is FRNRAP in the germline V gene. Losses at the gene ends were 6 bases for V and 2 bases for J; bases not matched to a gene: 4. The CDR3 nucleotides read TGTGCTAGTGGACCCACAGGGGCTGGAAACACCATATATTTT. It translates to CASGPTGAGNTIYF.

This clonotype was seen more than once but under ten times. The gene calls are TRBV20-1 and TRBJ1-1; D is perhaps TRBD1 (5 bases). This CDR3 is built from 15 residues. The germline V gene encodes CDR1 DFQATT and CDR2 SNEGSKA (reference sequence). CDR3 protein: CSANPQAGLNTEAFF. As DNA, the CDR3 is TGCAGCGCCAACCCCCAGGCGGGGCTGAACACTGAAGCTTTCTTT.

This clonotype was detected a few times. The rearrangement joins TRBV19 to TRBJ2-7; D is perhaps TRBD2 (6 bases). The CDR3 covers 13 residues. The ends were cut back, 6 bases at V and 6 bases at J, with 15 bases in the middle. The germline CDR1 and CDR2 sequences are LNHDA and SQIVND (reference sequence). The CDR3 DNA is TGTGCCAGTAGCGGGACTGCGTGGGGCGAGCAGTACTTC. Translated, it gives CASSGTAWGEQYF.

Many counts were recorded for this clonotype. The V call is TRBV3-1, the J call TRBJ1-2; TRBD1 matches at 7 bases. The V and J ends lost 5 bases and 8 bases, in that order; junction bases with no gene match: 8. This CDR3 contains 13 residues. Germline CDR1 is LGHDT and CDR2 is YNNKEL (reference sequence). The CDR3 coding sequence is TGTGCCAGCAGCTCCACAGGGGCGGAAGGCTACACCTTC. It codes for CASSSTGAEGYTF.

This clonotype was seen more than once but under ten times. The rearrangement joins TRBV24-1 to TRBJ2-1; TRBD1 matches at 7 bases. The CDR3 loop spans 15 amino acids. V dropped 5 bases and J dropped 9; count of bases not matched to a gene: 12. Per the germline V gene, CDR1 is KGHDR and CDR2 is SFDVKD. DNA for the CDR3: TGTGCCACCAGTGTCAGGGACAGTCATAGGGGTGAGCAGTTCTTC. As protein: CATSVRDSHRGEQFF.

There are many counts of this clonotype. The rearrangement links TRBV18 to TRBJ2-1; D remains unclear. V lost 1 base, J lost 4 bases, and 17 bases lay in between. The CDR3 has 17 amino acids. Germline CDR1 KGHSH, CDR2 LQKENI. The CDR3 sequence is CASSPLHASIFYNEQFF. CDR3 DNA sequence: TGTGCCAGCTCACCACTACATGCCTCGATATTTTACAATGAGCAGTTCTTC.

This clonotype was seen repeatedly, ten times or more. This chain uses TRBV6-1 with TRBJ2-1; D gene uncertain. Germline values: CDR1 MNHNS, CDR2 SASEGT. This CDR3 region has 14 residues. V was shortened by 5 bases and J by 3 bases, with 11 bases between the two germline ends. The CDR3 is CASSKTVFYNEQFF. The CDR3 region has the DNA TGTGCCAGCAGTAAAACAGTTTTCTACAATGAGCAGTTCTTC.

In its sample, this clonotype was seen many times. V gene TRBV28 combines with J gene TRBJ2-7; 8 bases agree with TRBD1. CDR3 size: 15 residues. Germline V gene data show CDR1 as MDHEN and CDR2 as SYDVKM. The V and J ends lost 6 bases and 2 bases, in that order; junction bases with no gene match: 9. The CDR3 DNA reads TGTGCCAGCAGACTAGCCGGGACAGGAACCTACGAGCAGTACTTC. This encodes CASRLAGTGTYEQYF.

This clonotype was counted at least ten times. The chain couples TRBV11-2 to TRBJ2-7; tentatively, D is TRBD1 (6 bases). CDR3 length: 17 amino acids. CDR1 is SGHAT, CDR2 FQNNGV, per germline. The V and J ends lost 4 bases and 4 bases respectively, with 23 bases between them. For the CDR3, the DNA is TGTGCCAGCAGCTCGACGAGAGGAGGCAGGGGTGCGTACGAGCAGTACTTC. It translates to CASSSTRGGRGAYEQYF.